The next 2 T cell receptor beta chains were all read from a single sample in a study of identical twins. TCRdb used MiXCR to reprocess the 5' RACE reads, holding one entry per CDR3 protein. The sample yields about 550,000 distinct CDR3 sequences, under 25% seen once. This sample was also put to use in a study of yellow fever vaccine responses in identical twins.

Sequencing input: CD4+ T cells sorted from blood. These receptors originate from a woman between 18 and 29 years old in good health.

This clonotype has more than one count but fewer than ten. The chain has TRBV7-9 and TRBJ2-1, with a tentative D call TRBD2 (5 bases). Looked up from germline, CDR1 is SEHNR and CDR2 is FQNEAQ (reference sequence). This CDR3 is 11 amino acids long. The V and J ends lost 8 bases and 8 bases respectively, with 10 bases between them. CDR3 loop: CASGEIHEQFF. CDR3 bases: TGTGCCAGCGGGGAGATCCATGAGCAGTTCTTC.

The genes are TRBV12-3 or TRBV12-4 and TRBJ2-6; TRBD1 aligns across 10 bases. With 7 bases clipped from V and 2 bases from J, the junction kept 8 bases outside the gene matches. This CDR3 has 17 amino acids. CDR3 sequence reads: CASTQGQGLAGANVLTF. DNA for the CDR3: TGTGCCAGCACCCAGGGACAGGGGCTGGCTGGGGCCAACGTCCTGACTTTC.